The 14 T cell receptor beta chains below were found in one sample sequenced in a study of blood T cells in healthy people across ages (dated by TCRdb to between 2014 and 2017). Libraries were made using 5' RACE. The sequencer was an Illumina HiSeq 2500. A second PCR of about 7 to 12 cycles was performed with a sample-barcoded 5' primer and a J-beta primer mix. The raw public data were reprocessed by TCRdb itself: fastp quality trimming at Q25, MiXCR clonotype calling, in-frame beta chains only. Rows are unified per CDR3 protein, each entry keeping the most common DNA and genes. Across this sample there are over 1.5 million distinct CDR3 sequences, with about 50% seen only once. Jointly, the top ten make up about 2.1% of the sample. The sample was blood. These receptors were obtained from a middle-aged woman in good health.

V and J are TRBV20-1 and TRBJ2-1; tentative D call: TRBD2 (6 bases). Germline CDR1 and CDR2: DFQATT and SNEGSKA (reference sequence). Between the trimmed V and J ends, which lost 6 bases and 3 bases, there was a span of 18 bases. The CDR3 is 15 amino acids. The CDR3 bases are TGCAGTGCCCCCCTATTGGCGGGGAGCTACAATGAGCAGTTCTTC. This gives the protein CSAPLLAGSYNEQFF.

The rearrangement uses TRBV6-1 and TRBJ2-3; D ambiguous. Per germline, CDR1 MNHNS and CDR2 SASEGT. V lost 5 bases, J lost 2 bases, and 17 bases lay in between. This CDR3 is 16 amino acids long. CDR3 sequence (DNA): TGTGCCAGCAGTCCCCAAGCTCTAACTAACACAGATACGCAGTATTTT. Amino acid sequence: CASSPQALTNTDTQYF.

The rearrangement uses TRBV7-9 and TRBJ2-6; D call uncertain. Germline V gene sequence: CDR1 SEHNR, CDR2 FQNEAQ (reference sequence). The CDR3 runs to 15 residues. Trimming took 1 base from V and 2 from J, leaving 6 bases between them. CDR3 DNA: TGTGCCAGCAGCTTAGTCGCAGCTGGGGCCAACGTCCTGACTTTC. Translating gives CASSLVAAGANVLTF.

V and J are TRBV20-1 and TRBJ1-6; 7 bases agree with TRBD1. The CDR3 has 14 residues. The germline gives CDR1 DFQATT, CDR2 SNEGSKA (reference sequence). V dropped 1 base and J dropped 7; count of bases not matched to a gene: 4. CDR3 residues: CSARGPGQNSPLHF. The CDR3 nucleotides are TGCAGTGCTAGAGGCCCGGGACAGAATTCACCCCTCCACTTT.

The chain couples TRBV20-1 to TRBJ1-2; the D gene is possibly TRBD1 (6 bases). Per the germline V gene, CDR1 is DFQATT and CDR2 is SNEGSKA (reference sequence). V was cut by 3 bases and J by 3 bases, with 14 bases left in between. The CDR3 extends over 14 amino acids. CDR3 bases: TGCAGTGCTAGCGGGGGGGCCGGCGACTATGGCTACACCTTC. This sequence encodes CSASGGAGDYGYTF.

The CDR3 sequence is CASSYAITGGKETQYF. CDR3 coding DNA: TGTGCCAGCAGCTACGCCATTACAGGGGGGAAGGAGACCCAGTACTTC. V gene TRBV11-2 combines with J gene TRBJ2-5; 8 bases match TRBD1. The germline gives CDR1 SGHAT, CDR2 FQNNGV. The V and J ends lost 4 bases and 5 bases, in that order; junction bases with no gene match: 12. CDR3 length equals 16 residues.

The gene calls are TRBV28 and TRBJ1-4, with TRBD1 matching over 7 bases. The CDR3 is 15 residues long. Trimming at V came to 4 bases and at J to 7 bases, leaving 9 bases not matched to a gene. Germline values: CDR1 MDHEN, CDR2 SYDVKM. The CDR3 bases are TGTGCCAGCAGTTCCGAGGGGGCAGGAAGTGAAAAACTGTTTTTT. Its protein is CASSSEGAGSEKLFF.

The chain employs TRBV24-1 and TRBJ1-5; TRBD1 agrees at 7 bases. The CDR3 contains 14 residues. With V trimmed by 4 bases and J by 4 bases, 3 bases remained unmatched. The germline V gene has CDR1 KGHDR and CDR2 SFDVKD. CDR3 DNA: TGTGCCACCAGTGAGTCAGGGGGTAATCAGCCCCAGCATTTT. It is translated as CATSESGGNQPQHF.

The chain recombines TRBV20-1 with TRBJ2-3; possible D gene TRBD1, 6 bases. Germline V lookup: CDR1 DFQATT, CDR2 SNEGSKA (reference sequence). V was clipped by 0 bases and J by 1 base, with 11 bases between them. The CDR3 has 15 amino acids. CDR3 residues: CSARDIGGRTDTQYF. The DNA for the CDR3 is TGCAGTGCTAGAGATATAGGGGGACGCACAGATACGCAGTATTTT.

This clonotype was detected a few times. This chain connects TRBV6-1 to TRBJ2-1, with 7 bases identical to TRBD2. This CDR3 has 15 residues. V was clipped by 2 bases and J by 9 bases; unmatched bases: 10. CDR1 and CDR2 (germline): MNHNS, SASEGT. CDR3 bases: TGTGCCAGCAGTGAATCGGGGGGTAGAAGTACTGAGCAGTTCTTC. Amino acids: CASSESGGRSTEQFF.

This clonotype was seen more than once but under ten times. The chain links TRBV27 to TRBJ2-7; D is possibly TRBD1 or TRBD2 (6 bases each). With 1 base removed from V and 0 bases from J, the gap between germline ends came to 7 bases. This CDR3 has 14 residues. Looked up from germline, CDR1 is MNHEY and CDR2 is SMNVEV (reference sequence). The CDR3 sequence: CASSLWGASYEQYF. CDR3 DNA: TGTGCCAGCAGTTTATGGGGGGCCTCCTACGAGCAGTACTTC.

The chain combines TRBV20-1 with TRBJ2-1; D remains ambiguous. Germline assignment: CDR1 DFQATT and CDR2 SNEGSKA (reference sequence). V was shortened by 0 bases and J by 6 bases, with 21 bases between the two germline ends. The CDR3 is made up of 17 amino acids. CDR3 sequence reads: CSARDRSGRALANEQFF. CDR3 sequence (DNA): TGCAGTGCTAGAGATCGTTCAGGCCGGGCTCTTGCCAATGAGCAGTTCTTC.

This clonotype has more than one count but fewer than ten. CDR3 region: CSVRSGDRSNEQFF. The CDR3 DNA follows: TGCAGCGTCCGATCTGGGGACAGAAGCAATGAGCAGTTCTTC. The rearrangement joins TRBV29-1 to TRBJ2-1, with TRBD1 matching over 7 bases. Trimming removed 6 bases from V and 6 bases from J; junction bases left unmatched: 11. CDR1 and CDR2 from the germline V gene are SQVTM and ANQGSEA. This CDR3 has 14 amino acids.

The rearrangement links TRBV7-9 to TRBJ2-1, with D perhaps matching TRBD2 (7 bases). V was shortened by 1 base and J by 4 bases, with 23 bases between the two germline ends. The germline CDR1 and CDR2 sequences are SEHNR and FQNEAQ (reference sequence). This CDR3 is 19 amino acids long. The CDR3 loop reads CASSLGTRGTSGAYNEQFF. DNA of the CDR3: TGTGCCAGCAGCTTAGGGACTAGGGGAACGTCGGGGGCTTACAATGAGCAGTTCTTC.